The T cell receptor beta chain described here comes from a study of cytomegalovirus exposure and HLA in healthy donors. In regard to this clone: Its antigen is still unknown.

Use of 60 Vbeta and 13 Jbeta primers characterized the PCR. Data came from immunoSEQ multiplex PCR; TCRdb stores just in-frame clones and leaves some out. The sample lists some 150,000 clones, approximately 79% occurring once. Study results and limitations: What a later analysis showed was that several of the most significant clusters appeared linked to common viral pathogens. Follow-up analysis later connected one missense variant in DCLRE1C with trimming of TCR beta V- and J-genes.

The CDR3 length is 13 residues. The germline gives CDR1 GTSNPN, CDR2 SVGIG (reference sequence). Trimming left V 3 bases short and J 5 bases short, with 13 bases between. Specimen: PBMCs. This receptor was identified in a man aged 45 to 65 in good health and CMV-seropositive. The chain employs TRBV30 and TRBJ1-1; D is possibly TRBD1 (5 bases). The CDR3 sequence: CAWSTLGGTEAFF. For the CDR3, the DNA is TGTGCCTGGAGCACCCTTGGGGGGACTGAAGCTTTCTTT.